These 6 T cell receptor beta chains were sequenced from one sample in a study of T cell responses to AZD1222 COVID-19 vaccine (dated by TCRdb to about 2021). The library was prepared using the immunoSEQ multiplex PCR assay. In TCRdb, the immuneACCESS table is reduced to in-frame sequences with V and J assigned. These tables do not hold every clone; where another copy was compared, an unresolved V gene accounts for under half, and the others remain unexplained. In all, the sample holds fewer than 110,000 clones, and around 90% of those were seen once. The top ten hold 3.5% to 4.5% of the sample. The time point label for this specimen denotes: baseline before first vaccination. The specimen was peripheral blood, collected on day 0 of AZD1222 vaccination. Receptor source: an adult in good health.

This sequence joins TRBV10-3 and TRBJ1-1; tentatively, D is TRBD1 (5 bases). Trimming took 8 bases from V and 6 from J, leaving 13 bases between them. The CDR3 covers 12 residues. Germline V lookup: CDR1 ENHRY, CDR2 SYGVKD. CDR3 loop: CAIGDEEAEAFF. The CDR3 DNA reads as TGTGCCATCGGGGACGAGGAGGCTGAAGCTTTCTTT.

The chain employs TRBV18 and TRBJ1-1, with a possible D match to TRBD1 (6 bases). Germline lookup yields CDR1 KGHSH and CDR2 LQKENI. The ends were cut back, 6 bases at V and 2 bases at J, with 16 bases in the middle. The CDR3 length is 15 residues. In DNA, the CDR3 is TGTGCCAGCTCGGGTGCCGGGACACCTAACACTGAAGCTTTCTTT. Protein: CASSGAGTPNTEAFF. Full variable domain (remainder filled in from reference TRBV18 and TRBJ1-1): NAGVMQNPRHLVRRRGQEARLRCSPMKGHSHVYWYRQLPEEGLKFMVYLQKENIIDESGMPKERFSAEFPKEGPSILRIQQVVRGDSAAYFCASSGAGTPNTEAFFGQGTRLTVV.

V gene TRBV3-1 (or the pseudogene TRBV3-2) combines with J gene TRBJ2-1; D not resolved. This CDR3 spans 13 amino acids. Germline CDR1 is LGHDT and CDR2 is YNNKEL (reference sequence). With 0 bases removed from V and 6 bases from J, the gap between germline ends came to 6 bases. The CDR3, as DNA: TGTGCCAGCAGCCAAGAACTTTCCAATGAGCAGTTCTTC. The encoded protein is CASSQELSNEQFF.

The chain is built from TRBV5-1 and TRBJ1-2, with D possibly TRBD1 on 5 matching bases. This CDR3 region has 13 residues. The V end was cut by 0 bases, the J end by 4 bases, with 7 bases between. Germline-derived CDR1 and CDR2 are SGHRS and YFSETQ. Here the CDR3 DNA reads TGCGCCAGCAGCTTGGGAGGGGCCTATGGCTACACCTTC. It is translated as CASSLGGAYGYTF.

This chain joins TRBV15 and TRBJ1-4; unclear D gene. Germline CDR1 and CDR2: LNHNV and YYDKDF (reference sequence). V lost 6 bases to trimming and J lost 4 bases, with 12 bases between them. The CDR3 runs 14 residues. The CDR3 DNA reads TGTGCCACCAGGGGTGGGCGGATTAATGAAAAACTGTTTTTT. Residues: CATRGGRINEKLFF.

The chain recombines TRBV7-9 with TRBJ1-2; weak D call: TRBD1 (6 bases). The CDR3 runs 16 residues. The germline V and J ends were trimmed by 2 bases and 8 bases, with 21 bases remaining between them. Germline CDR1 SEHNR, CDR2 FQNEAQ (reference sequence). The CDR3 region is CASSLPGGPSRDGYTF. DNA of the CDR3: TGTGCCAGCAGCTTACCTGGGGGGCCCTCGCGCGACGGCTACACCTTC.